This T cell receptor beta chain was captured by sequencing in a study of cytomegalovirus exposure and HLA in healthy donors. Study background: Researchers found that about 82% of 350 to 500 genotyped donors fell within the Caucasian-associated ancestry cluster.

Germline V CDR1 and CDR2: MNHEY, SVGAGI. CDR3 length: 15 residues. The V segment lost 5 bases and the J segment 1 base; nucleotides outside the gene matches: 6. The study ran its PCR with 60 Vbeta and 13 Jbeta primers. The repertoire was sequenced with immunoSEQ multiplex PCR; TCRdb's copy has only in-frame clones and lacks some. In the table there are some 200,000 clones, around three quarters of which are singletons. The sequence came from a woman aged 45-59 years in good health and CMV-seronegative. Sample: PBMCs. This chain joins TRBV6-5 and TRBJ1-2, with 8 bases identical to TRBD1. CDR3 bases: TGTGCCAGCAGTCTTCAGGGGGCCAGTAACTATGGCTACACCTTC. This translates into CASSLQGASNYGYTF.